Listed below are T cell receptor beta chains from one sample, sequenced in a study of cytomegalovirus exposure and HLA in healthy donors. Here immunoSEQ multiplex PCR was the method, and the copy in TCRdb shows in-frame clones only, minus some. The table shows 150,000 to 200,000 clones, with around four fifths occurring only once. The sequencing sample was made of PBMCs. Source of these receptors: a female donor in good health and CMV-seronegative. CDR3s include the opening cysteine and the closing phenylalanine or tryptophan. A D gene is named only where the DNA matches it firmly. Where a row states a size, it is once, few, many or the class of an expanded clone; other rows omit it.

clone size	D gene	V gene	J gene	CDR3 protein	CDR3 DNA
NA	TRBD2	TRBV29-1	TRBJ2-1	CSSTGSSGSYEQFF	TGCAGCTCGACCGGATCTAGCGGGAGCTATGAGCAGTTCTTC
NA	TRBD1	TRBV11-3	TRBJ1-2	CASSQTGDYGYTF	TGTGCCAGCAGCCAAACAGGGGACTATGGCTACACCTTC
once	NA	TRBV6-1	TRBJ2-7	CASSDLSKGGGVEQYF	TGTGCCAGCAGTGACCTTTCAAAGGGCGGAGGGGTCGAGCAGTACTTC
few	NA	TRBV7-9	TRBJ1-2	CASSLAAGTWNGYTF	TGTGCCAGCAGCTTAGCGGCAGGCACTTGGAATGGCTACACCTTC
few	TRBD1	TRBV11-2	TRBJ1-2	CASSSSPAELTGPGYTF	TGTGCCAGCAGCTCAAGCCCCGCCGAGCTGACAGGGCCCGGCTACACCTTC
NA	TRBD2	TRBV6-5	TRBJ2-3	CASRGSGTSADTQYF	TGTGCCAGCAGAGGGAGCGGGACCTCCGCAGATACGCAGTATTTT
few	NA	TRBV28	TRBJ2-1	CASSAHGQSYNEQFF	TGTGCCAGCAGCGCCCATGGACAGTCCTACAATGAGCAGTTCTTC
NA	TRBD1	TRBV5-1	TRBJ1-6	CASGLRTGDVSPLHF	TGCGCCAGCGGGCTCCGGACAGGGGATGTTTCACCCCTCCACTTT
NA	NA	TRBV30	TRBJ1-1	CAWSVEGTEAFF	TGTGCCTGGAGTGTTGAGGGCACTGAAGCTTTCTTT
NA	TRBD2	TRBV25-1	TRBJ2-3	CASSWGLAGATDTQYF	TGTGCCAGCAGTTGGGGGCTAGCGGGAGCTACAGATACGCAGTATTTT
NA	TRBD1	TRBV19	TRBJ2-7	CASSWDRSYEQYF	TGTGCCAGTAGTTGGGACAGGTCCTACGAGCAGTACTTC
NA	NA	TRBV25-1	TRBJ1-6	CASSEGGGWNSPLHF	TGTGCCAGCAGTGAAGGGGGCGGATGGAATTCACCCCTCCACTTT
NA	TRBD1	TRBV7-2	TRBJ2-7	CASSLDRDRGYEQYF	TGTGCCAGCAGCTTAGATCGGGACAGGGGTTACGAGCAGTACTTC
NA	TRBD1	TRBV19	TRBJ1-4	CATKRDRRTEKLFF	TGTGCCACAAAAAGGGACAGGCGTACGGAAAAACTGTTTTTT
NA	NA	TRBV7-3	TRBJ2-2	CASSLGAGIDTGELFF	TGTGCCAGCAGCTTAGGGGCGGGGATCGACACCGGGGAGCTGTTTTTT
NA	TRBD1	TRBV30	TRBJ2-5	CAWSPGQGYQETQYF	TGTGCCTGGAGTCCGGGACAGGGGTACCAAGAGACCCAGTACTTC
NA	NA	TRBV6-1	TRBJ1-1	CASSQGLDTEAFF	TGTGCAAGCAGTCAGGGACTCGACACTGAAGCTTTCTTT
NA	NA	TRBV7-2	TRBJ1-1	CASSLGRESRGLTGAEAFF	TGTGCCAGCAGCTTAGGCAGGGAATCCAGGGGTCTCACCGGCGCTGAAGCTTTCTTT
NA	NA	TRBV4-3	TRBJ1-2	CASSQVRTSNYGYTF	TGCGCCAGCAGCCAAGTTAGGACTTCTAACTATGGCTACACCTTC
NA	TRBD2	TRBV7-8	TRBJ2-7	CASSPTSQSGGHYEQYF	TGTGCCAGCAGCCCGACATCGCAATCGGGAGGGCACTACGAGCAGTACTTC
NA	NA	TRBV28	TRBJ1-1	CASAGNTEAFF	TGTGCCAGCGCCGGGAACACTGAAGCTTTCTTT
NA	TRBD1	TRBV7-8	TRBJ2-6	CASRSVGTGHSGANVLTF	TGTGCCAGCAGGTCTGTCGGGACAGGCCACTCTGGGGCCAACGTCCTGACTTTC
NA	TRBD1	TRBV5-4	TRBJ2-2	CASSHQDRANTGELFF	TGTGCCAGCAGCCATCAAGACAGGGCGAACACCGGGGAGCTGTTTTTT
NA	NA	TRBV6-1	TRBJ1-1	CASSGRRPSEAFF	TGTGCCAGCAGTGGTCGCAGGCCATCTGAAGCTTTCTTT
once	TRBD1	TRBV30	TRBJ1-4	CAWNRGTTNEKLFF	TGTGCCTGGAACAGGGGGACAACTAATGAAAAACTGTTTTTT
NA	TRBD1	TRBV19	TRBJ1-5	CASSLQGLSNQPQHF	TGTGCCAGTAGCCTACAGGGGCTTAGCAATCAGCCCCAGCATTTT
many	NA	TRBV6-5	TRBJ2-3	CASRGMGTDTQYF	TGTGCCAGCCGGGGGATGGGCACAGATACGCAGTATTTT
NA	NA	TRBV5-6	TRBJ2-7	CASSLIVTGYYEQYF	TGTGCCAGCAGCTTGATAGTGACGGGATACTACGAGCAGTACTTC
few	NA	TRBV5-5	TRBJ1-1	CASSLRQDPIGGEAFF	TGTGCCAGCAGCTTGAGGCAGGACCCAATTGGAGGTGAAGCTTTCTTT
NA	NA	TRBV29-1	TRBJ2-5	CSVEEPEPRGGGQETQYF	TGCAGCGTTGAAGAGCCAGAACCGAGGGGGGGTGGACAAGAGACCCAGTACTTC
NA	TRBD1	TRBV19	TRBJ2-7	CASSTPGQGSYEQYF	TGTGCCAGTAGTACACCGGGACAGGGGTCCTACGAGCAGTACTTC
NA	TRBD1	TRBV4-1	TRBJ1-1	CASSPPNNRGLTEAFF	TGCGCCAGCAGCCCGCCGAATAACAGGGGGCTCACTGAAGCTTTCTTT
NA	TRBD2	TRBV29-1	TRBJ2-7	CSVSRLAGSSYEQYF	TGCAGCGTTAGTAGACTAGCGGGGAGTTCCTACGAGCAGTACTTC
once	NA	TRBV4-3	TRBJ1-1	CASSRDLRRLNTEAFF	TGCGCCAGCAGCCGCGATCTGAGGAGGTTGAACACTGAAGCTTTCTTT
few	NA	TRBV19	TRBJ2-1	CASSPLANEQFF	TGTGCCAGTAGTCCCCTAGCTAATGAGCAGTTCTTC
NA	NA	TRBV5-5	TRBJ2-6	CASSLDPGAGANVLTF	TGTGCCAGCAGCCTGGACCCAGGGGCTGGGGCCAACGTCCTGACTTTC
NA	TRBD2	TRBV30	TRBJ2-7	CAWRTSGEYEQYF	TGTGCCTGGAGGACTAGCGGGGAGTACGAGCAGTACTTC
NA	TRBD2	TRBV9	TRBJ2-3	CASSVSGTSGTDTQYF	TGTGCCAGCAGCGTTTCCGGGACTAGCGGCACAGATACGCAGTATTTT
NA	NA	TRBV7-9	TRBJ1-5	CASSLANRLEGNQPQHF	TGTGCCAGCAGCCTTGCTAACAGGTTAGAGGGCAATCAGCCCCAGCATTTT
NA	TRBD1	TRBV9	TRBJ2-5	CASSESTGGKDEQYF	TGTGCCAGCAGCGAGTCGACAGGGGGAAAGGACGAACAGTACTTC